This T cell receptor (beta chain) was recovered during a study of blood T cells in healthy people across ages. Study background: Per every two T cells, about one barcoded beta molecule was captured by template switching. General observations from the study: Considered underestimates were the diversity estimates obtained from one million T cells.

The V and J ends lost 4 bases and 5 bases respectively, with 11 bases between them. The CDR3 has 14 residues. CDR1 is LGHNA and CDR2 is YSLEER in the germline V gene. As to this clonotype: As yet, its antigen is unknown.

Per sample, at least 6 micrograms of total RNA were extracted. Next came a second PCR, run for roughly 6 to 11 cycles, which used a sample-barcoded 5' primer along with a J-beta primer mix. A minimum of 2.5 million CDR3-containing paired-end reads was obtained for each sample. TCRdb redid the calling of the 5' RACE reads with MiXCR, one entry per CDR3 protein. This sample has roughly 830,000 distinct CDR3 sequences, with approximately 65% found just once. The TCR sequence derives from a man aged 25-45 years in good health. Specimen: blood. The rearrangement joins TRBV4-3 to TRBJ2-2; D gene ambiguous. CDR3 nucleotides: TGCGCCAGCAGCCCCGGGTCAGGAACCGGGGAGCTGTTTTTT. Protein product: CASSPGSGTGELFF.